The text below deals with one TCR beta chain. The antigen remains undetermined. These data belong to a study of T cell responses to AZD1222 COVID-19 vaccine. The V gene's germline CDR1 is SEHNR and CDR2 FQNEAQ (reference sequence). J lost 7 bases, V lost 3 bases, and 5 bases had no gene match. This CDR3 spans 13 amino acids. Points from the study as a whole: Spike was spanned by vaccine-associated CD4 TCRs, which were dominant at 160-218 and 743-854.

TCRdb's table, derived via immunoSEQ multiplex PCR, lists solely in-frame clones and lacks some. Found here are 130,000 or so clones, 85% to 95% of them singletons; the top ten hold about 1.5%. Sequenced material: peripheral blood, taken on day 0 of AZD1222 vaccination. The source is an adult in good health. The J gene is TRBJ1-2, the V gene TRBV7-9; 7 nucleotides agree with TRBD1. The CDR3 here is CASSFLGGGGYTF. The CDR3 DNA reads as TGTGCCAGCAGCTTCTTAGGGGGCGGTGGCTACACCTTC.